A single sample gave rise to the 21 T cell receptor beta chains below, sequenced in a study of healthy donors' naive CD4 and CD8 T cells. A linear amplification protocol produced the TCR libraries from 500 ng of total RNA. TCRdb processed the reads anew with MiXCR; each CDR3 protein has one entry. The data hold about 180,000 distinct CDR3 sequences, with about 76% observed a single time. What was sequenced was naive CD4+ and CD8+ T cells sorted from blood, pooled from several donors. The receptors were sampled from a pool of human donors in good health; the sample pools cells from several healthy donors.

This clonotype turned up a few times. The genes are TRBV29-1 and TRBJ1-2; 9 bases align to TRBD1. J was trimmed by 8 bases and V by 7 bases; bases with no gene match: 17. In germline, CDR1 is SQVTM, CDR2 ANQGSEA. The CDR3 runs to 15 residues. CDR3 sequence (DNA): TGCAGCGGACAGACTAGCCGGGACAGGGAGGGCGGCTACACCTTC. Protein: CSGQTSRDREGGYTF.

This clonotype was counted between two and nine times. The V and J genes are TRBV18 and TRBJ2-5; D ambiguous. The CDR3 totals 14 residues. CDR1 and CDR2 (germline): KGHSH, LQKENI. The V and J ends lost 4 bases and 0 bases respectively, with 9 bases between them. The chain's CDR3 is CASSLRRNQETQYF. CDR3 DNA: TGTGCCAGCTCACTTAGACGGAACCAAGAGACCCAGTACTTC.

J is TRBJ1-5 and V is TRBV27; 8 positions agree with TRBD1. Germline V CDR1 and CDR2: MNHEY, SMNVEV (reference sequence). CDR3 length equals 17 residues. The ends lost 2 bases at V and 1 base at J; junction bases unmatched: 7. CDR3 amino acids: CASSLGSQGASNQPQHF. CDR3 in DNA: TGTGCCAGCAGTTTAGGTTCGCAGGGGGCGAGCAATCAGCCCCAGCATTTT.

The rearrangement links TRBV5-1 to TRBJ2-3, with D possibly being TRBD2 (5 bases). Germline V gene data show CDR1 as SGHRS and CDR2 as YFSETQ. This CDR3 has 15 amino acids. V gave up 1 base and J gave up 0 bases, with 9 bases separating them. The chain's CDR3 is CASSLRADSTDTQYF. The CDR3 coding sequence is TGCGCCAGCAGCTTGCGAGCGGACAGCACAGATACGCAGTATTTT.

This chain links TRBV13 with TRBJ2-1, with D perhaps being TRBD1 or TRBD2 (5 bases each). The V gene lost 5 bases and the J gene lost 8 bases, with 19 bases spanning the gap. Germline values: CDR1 PRHDT, CDR2 FYEKMQ (reference sequence). The CDR3 loop spans 15 amino acids. CDR3 in DNA: TGTGCCAGCAGCCCGGGACCGTCCCTACCCCATGAGCAGTTCTTC. Amino acids: CASSPGPSLPHEQFF.

There are a few counts of this clonotype. The gene calls are TRBV30 and TRBJ1-4; 11 nucleotides line up with TRBD1. The CDR3 sequence is 15 residues long. Losses at the gene ends were 0 bases for V and 8 bases for J; bases not matched to a gene: 5. Germline V gene data show CDR1 as GTSNPN and CDR2 as SVGIG (reference sequence). The CDR3 nucleotides read TGTGCCTGGAGTGTCGGACAGGGGGCATGGGAAAAACTGTTTTTT. Amino acids: CAWSVGQGAWEKLFF.

This chain joins TRBV30 and TRBJ2-7, with TRBD1 matching over 9 bases. The germline V gene has CDR1 GTSNPN and CDR2 SVGIG (reference sequence). Trimming at V came to 0 bases and at J to 6 bases, leaving 3 bases not matched to a gene. This CDR3 is built from 13 residues. CDR3 DNA: TGTGCCTGGAGTGTAGGACAGGGGTTCGAGCAGTACTTC. Protein: CAWSVGQGFEQYF.

This clonotype was found a few times. This sequence joins TRBV5-4 and TRBJ1-2, with 7 bases aligning to TRBD1. Germline-derived CDR1 and CDR2 are SGHNT and YYREEE (reference sequence). V lost 2 bases to trimming and J lost 4 bases; unmatched junction nucleotides: 5. This CDR3 comprises 14 residues. The CDR3 coding sequence is TGTGCCAGCAGCTTCGAGGGACAGTTCTATGGCTACACCTTC. Its protein product is CASSFEGQFYGYTF.

This clonotype was seen a single time. The chain is built from TRBV19 and TRBJ2-7; TRBD1 matches at 9 bases. The junction had 8 bases not matched to a gene; V was cut back by 5 bases and J by 6 bases. The CDR3 length is 14 residues. Germline assignment: CDR1 LNHDA and CDR2 SQIVND (reference sequence). This CDR3 is CASSPDRGTCEQYF. The CDR3 bases are TGTGCCAGTAGTCCGGACAGGGGCACCTGCGAGCAGTACTTC.

This sequence joins TRBV11-2 and TRBJ2-5; D possibly matches TRBD1 or TRBD2 (5 bases each). The germline V gene encodes CDR1 SGHAT and CDR2 FQNNGV. Trimming took off 4 bases at V and 4 bases at J, with 16 bases between the two ends. The CDR3 contains 15 residues. CDR3 bases: TGTGCCAGCAGCTCAAACCCGGGGCGCGGAGAGACCCAGTACTTC. It codes for CASSSNPGRGETQYF.

This sequence joins TRBV6-2 or TRBV6-3 and TRBJ1-1; tentative D call: TRBD1 (6 bases). The CDR3 length is 15 residues. The ends were cut back, 2 bases at V and 3 bases at J, with 13 bases in the middle. Germline V gene data show CDR1 as MNHEY and CDR2 as SVGEGT. The CDR3 bases are TGTGCCAGCAGTTACGTCGCAGGGGATTACACTGAAGCTTTCTTT. Amino acids: CASSYVAGDYTEAFF.

The gene calls are TRBV19 and TRBJ1-1; D remains unclear. Germline CDR1 reads LNHDA; CDR2 reads SQIVND (reference sequence). The V gene lost 5 bases and the J gene lost 6 bases, with 10 bases spanning the gap. The length of the CDR3 is 12 residues. CDR3 in DNA: TGTGCCAGTAGTGAGGGTGACGCTGAAGCTTTCTTT. Translating gives CASSEGDAEAFF.

V gene TRBV30 combines with J gene TRBJ1-6; 7 bases align to TRBD1. V lost 0 bases to trimming and J lost 9 bases; unmatched junction nucleotides: 2. CDR1 GTSNPN and CDR2 SVGIG come from the germline V gene (reference sequence). CDR3 size: 13 residues. The CDR3 sequence: CAWSVQGFSPLHF. The DNA of the CDR3 is TGTGCCTGGAGTGTACAGGGGTTTTCACCCCTCCACTTT.

The J gene is TRBJ2-7, the V gene TRBV20-1, with D possibly TRBD1 on 6 matching bases. Trimming removed 4 bases from V and 4 bases from J, with 14 bases in between. CDR1 is DFQATT, CDR2 SNEGSKA, per germline (reference sequence). The CDR3 totals 13 residues. The CDR3 loop reads CSAILTGTYEQYF. DNA of the CDR3: TGCAGTGCTATCCTCACAGGGACATACGAGCAGTACTTC.

This clonotype has a handful of counts. The chain employs TRBV29-1 and TRBJ2-7; the match to TRBD1 covers 7 bases. The ends lost 2 bases at V and 2 bases at J; junction bases unmatched: 3. CDR1 and CDR2 from the germline V gene are SQVTM and ANQGSEA. This CDR3 comprises 13 residues. CDR3 residues: CSVERQGTYEQYF. CDR3 bases: TGCAGCGTTGAAAGACAGGGAACCTACGAGCAGTACTTC.

The J gene is TRBJ2-7, the V gene TRBV27; a weak D match, TRBD2 (5 bases). The length of the CDR3 is 16 residues. With 0 bases removed from V and 4 bases from J, the gap between germline ends came to 16 bases. Germline V CDR1 and CDR2: MNHEY, SMNVEV (reference sequence). CDR3 loop: CASSLSGLTGTYEQYF. The CDR3 DNA follows: TGTGCCAGCAGTTTATCCGGGTTGACGGGAACATACGAGCAGTACTTC.

The chain employs TRBV4-3 and TRBJ2-3; D uncertain. The CDR3 is 13 amino acids. With 0 bases removed from V and 4 bases from J, the gap between germline ends came to 5 bases. Germline V gene lookup returns CDR1 LGHNA and CDR2 YSLEER. The CDR3 DNA follows: TGCGCCAGCAGCCAAGATGGGGCAGATACGCAGTATTTT. Encoded protein: CASSQDGADTQYF.

Notes on this clonotype: A read error may account for a junction end that differs from germline. V gene TRBV6-5 combines with J gene TRBJ2-2; the D gene is possibly TRBD2 (5 bases). CDR1 is MNHEY, CDR2 SVGAGI, per germline. The CDR3 runs to 14 residues. The CDR3 bases are TGTGCCAACAGTTACTCGAGAGGGAGCGGGGAGCTGTTTTTT. Encoded protein: CANSYSRGSGELFF.

V is TRBV6-5 and J is TRBJ2-1; tentatively, D is TRBD2 (6 bases). Trimming shortened V by 10 bases and J by 15 bases, and 31 bases separated the two germline ends. This CDR3 contains 15 residues. CDR1 and CDR2 (germline): MNHEY, SVGAGI. The CDR3, as DNA: TGTGCCATCCGGGGTCCAGGGAGGTCTGGGGCAAGTTGGTTCTTC. Residues: CAIRGPGRSGASWFF.

The chain joins TRBV6-5 to TRBJ1-1; a possible D gene is TRBD1 (5 bases). The germline V and J ends were trimmed by 1 base and 3 bases, with 9 bases remaining between them. The CDR3 is made up of 14 amino acids. Per the germline V gene, CDR1 is MNHEY and CDR2 is SVGAGI. The CDR3 reads CASSYFQGDTEAFF. The CDR3 DNA sequence: TGTGCCAGCAGTTACTTCCAGGGTGACACTGAAGCTTTCTTT.

The chain combines TRBV12-3 or TRBV12-4 with TRBJ2-1, with TRBD1 identical over 7 bases. The CDR3 is 13 residues long. V trimming: 6 bases; J trimming: 6 bases; junction bases outside the gene matches: 5. CDR3 sequence: CASRLTGSNEQFF. For the CDR3, the DNA is TGTGCCAGCAGATTGACAGGGTCCAATGAGCAGTTCTTC.